Included here is one T cell receptor beta chain sequence, with context. The antigen is undetermined. The sample comes from a study of cytomegalovirus exposure and HLA in healthy donors. Study-wide results and caveats: TCR beta V- and J-gene trimming, according to a later analysis, was linked to a missense DCLRE1C variant.

PCR involved 60 Vbeta and 13 Jbeta primers. Original analysis: As a later analysis found, there were approximately 80 million unique TCR beta chains, of which 8.5 million to 14 million were shared. Method: immunoSEQ multiplex PCR; TCRdb's copy keeps in-frame clones and lacks some. V and J calls and clone size follow that table, whereas D and trimming were derived from the DNA. The sample lists roughly 100,000 clones, 79% occurring once. CDR1 and CDR2 from the germline V gene are SGHTS and YDEGEE. This CDR3 has 16 residues. V gave up 2 bases and J gave up 4 bases; unmatched junction bases: 9. V and J are TRBV5-8 and TRBJ2-5; 9 nucleotides align to TRBD1. The sequenced material came from PBMCs. The sequence derives from a man between 50 and 59 years old in good health and CMV-seropositive. CDR3 residues: CASSLLRTGGRETQYF. CDR3 coding DNA: TGTGCCAGCAGCTTATTGAGAACAGGGGGCCGAGAGACCCAGTACTTC.